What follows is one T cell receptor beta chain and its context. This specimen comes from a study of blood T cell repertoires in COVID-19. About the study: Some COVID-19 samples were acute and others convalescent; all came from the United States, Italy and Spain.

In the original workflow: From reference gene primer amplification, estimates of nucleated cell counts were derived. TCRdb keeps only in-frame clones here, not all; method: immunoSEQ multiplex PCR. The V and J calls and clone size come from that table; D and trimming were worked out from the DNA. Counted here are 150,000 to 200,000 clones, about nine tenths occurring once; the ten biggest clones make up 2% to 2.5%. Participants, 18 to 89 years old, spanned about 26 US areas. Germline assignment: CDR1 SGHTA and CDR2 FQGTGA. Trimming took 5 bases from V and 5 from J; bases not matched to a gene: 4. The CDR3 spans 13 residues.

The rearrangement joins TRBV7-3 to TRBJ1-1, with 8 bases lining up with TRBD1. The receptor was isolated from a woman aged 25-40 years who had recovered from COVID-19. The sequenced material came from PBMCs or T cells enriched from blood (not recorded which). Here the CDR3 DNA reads TGTGCCAGCAGCGACAGGGGTGGTACTGAAGCTTTCTTT. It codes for CASSDRGGTEAFF.